This T cell receptor beta chain was sequenced in a study of CD8 T cells in ankylosing spondylitis. As to this clonotype: Its specificity is not known.

Points from the study as a whole: Characteristic, it appeared, of ankylosing spondylitis blood was a TCR beta motif of eight highly homologous variants. From matched ankylosing spondylitis synovial fluid, disease-linked clones were reportedly recovered at significantly enriched levels. As for the disease-linked clones, they showed a CD8+ phenotype and occurred at relatively low frequencies in peripheral blood.

Quantitative 5'-RACE was performed with molecular barcodes, and it yielded the TCR beta libraries. MiXCR, run by TCRdb on the 5' RACE reads, gives a single entry per CDR3 protein. The sample holds 700,000 or so distinct CDR3 sequences; around 20% are singletons and the top ten take under 20%. The specimen sequenced was blood, either unsorted or a sorted T cell fraction (not recorded which). This TCR derives from a male donor with ankylosing spondylitis.

CDR3 nucleotides: TGCGCCAGCAGCTTCATTACTAGCTTGGAGACCCAGTACTTC. This gives the protein CASSFITSLETQYF. The V call is TRBV5-1, the J call TRBJ2-5; D may be TRBD2 (6 bases). The length of the CDR3 is 14 residues. V lost 2 bases and J 5 bases, leaving 13 bases between the germline ends. The germline CDR1 and CDR2 sequences are SGHRS and YFSETQ.